Included here is one TCR beta chain sequence, with context. As yet, its antigen is unknown. The CDR3 contains 13 residues. Germline V CDR1 and CDR2: DFQATT, SNEGSKA (reference sequence). This record belongs to a study of T-cell memory formation after mild COVID-19. Study results and caveats: Cross-reactive memory seemingly joined, as some responding clones were found in pre-infection memory.

5'RACE with constant-segment primers built TCRalpha and TCRbeta cDNA libraries with UMIs. Via MiXCR, TCRdb re-called the 5' RACE reads, giving one row per CDR3 protein. The sample includes under 250,000 distinct CDR3 sequences, roughly 10% of them seen just once. The chain recombines TRBV20-1 with TRBJ1-5, with 7 bases that match TRBD1. The sequenced sample consisted of PBMCs or a T cell subset sorted from them (not recorded which). The source is a man between 18 and 29 years old who had mild COVID-19 (a few samples of this study predate the infection). Cell type and time point are not known. In DNA form, the CDR3 reads TGCAGCGCGGGGACAGATCGCAATCAGCCCCAGCATTTT. It is translated as CSAGTDRNQPQHF.